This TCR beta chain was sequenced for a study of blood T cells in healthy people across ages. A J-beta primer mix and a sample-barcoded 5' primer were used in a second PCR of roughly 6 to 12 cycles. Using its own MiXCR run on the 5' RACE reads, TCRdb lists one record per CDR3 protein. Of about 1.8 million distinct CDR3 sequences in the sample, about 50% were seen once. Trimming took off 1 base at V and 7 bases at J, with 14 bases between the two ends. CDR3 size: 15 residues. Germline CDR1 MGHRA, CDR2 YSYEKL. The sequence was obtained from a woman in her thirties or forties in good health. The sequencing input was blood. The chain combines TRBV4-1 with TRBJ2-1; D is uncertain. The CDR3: CASSQGPMDINEQFF. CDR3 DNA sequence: TGCGCCAGCAGCCAAGGTCCGATGGATATAAATGAGCAGTTCTTC.